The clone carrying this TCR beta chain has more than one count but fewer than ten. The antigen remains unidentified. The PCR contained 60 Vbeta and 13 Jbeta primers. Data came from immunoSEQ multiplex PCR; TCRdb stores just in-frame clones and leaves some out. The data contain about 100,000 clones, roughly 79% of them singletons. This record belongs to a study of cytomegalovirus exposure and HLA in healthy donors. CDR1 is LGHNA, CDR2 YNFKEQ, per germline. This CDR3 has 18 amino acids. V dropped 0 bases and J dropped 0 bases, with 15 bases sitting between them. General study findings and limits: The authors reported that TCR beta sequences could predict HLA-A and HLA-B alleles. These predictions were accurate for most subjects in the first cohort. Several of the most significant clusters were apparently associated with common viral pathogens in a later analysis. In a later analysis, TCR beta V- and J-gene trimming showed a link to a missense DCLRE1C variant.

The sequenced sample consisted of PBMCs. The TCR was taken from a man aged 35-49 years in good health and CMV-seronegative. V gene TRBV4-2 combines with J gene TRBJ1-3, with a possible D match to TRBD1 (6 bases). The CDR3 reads CASSQDPQGLGSGNTIYF. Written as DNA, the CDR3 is TGTGCCAGCAGCCAAGATCCCCAGGGGTTAGGCTCTGGAAACACCATATATTTT.